This record covers a single TCR beta chain. Its antigen is still unknown. Base qualities were left out, and no much larger clone turns up one base away. The CDR3 covers 15 residues, taking in both the cysteine and the phenylalanine. Of all the DNA, just the CDR3 is kept, 45 bases in frame from base 1. The germline V gene (reference sequence) gives CDR1 as SGHNT and CDR2 as YYREEE. V loses 7 bases at its end and J loses 0 bases; junction bases beyond the gene matches: 7. This entry belongs to a study of blood T cell repertoires in COVID-19 (dated by TCRdb to about 2020). With respect to the entire study: Samples from collaborators originated in the United States, Italy and Spain and spanned both the acute and convalescent phases of COVID-19. The prospective study material was composed of cDNA or gDNA derived from T cells, B-cell-depleted T cells, or PBMCs. Subjects who had been exposed to COVID-19, were actively infected with it, or had recovered from it provided the deeply sampled blood TCRbeta repertoires that made up the dataset. The repertoires were released in a freely available public database intended as a resource for research on the immune response to SARS-CoV-2. The samples were drawn from two sources: the first 160 participants of the ongoing ImmuneRACE study, and fewer than 1,500 subjects contributed by 6 global collaborators. Nearly every sample came with metadata listing a de-identified subject ID, COVID-19 status, age in years and sex. Where available, HLA class I and class II types were obtained from metadata supplied by the sample provider rather than from assay-based typing.

What the work shows at the level of the full study, not this receptor alone: How much clinical and demographic metadata was included differed by source and by participant, and the metadata was provided uncurated.

Whole blood was collected in K2EDTA tubes by collaborating institutions according to the institutions' own protocols. For TCRbeta analysis, collaborators shipped samples in one of three forms: frozen whole blood, isolated PBMCs, or DNA extracted from either of those sample types. The immunoSEQ Assay, a bias-controlled multiplex PCR, was used to amplify TCRbeta CDR3 regions from genomic DNA. Turning to the authors' computational methods: The number of nucleated cells in each sample was estimated from the amplification of reference gene primers within the assay. To quantify the absolute abundance of each unique TCRbeta CDR3 rearrangement, sequence reads were collapsed and filtered. For each sample, productive Simpson clonality was calculated by taking the square root of Simpson's diversity index across productive rearrangements. The table was pulled from immuneACCESS by TCRdb, which kept in-frame rearrangements only. Such tables lose some clones; where checked, under half of the loss comes from unresolved V genes, and the rest has no known cause. The V and J calls and clone size come from that table; D and trimming were worked out from the DNA. The sample data list around 150,000 clones, and roughly 90% of these were observed just once. About 2.3% of the sample is in the top ten clones.

The rearrangement joined TRBV5-4 to TRBJ2-1; the junction holds 7 bases that match TRBD2. The receptor was isolated from a man between 18 and 35 years old with acute or convalescent COVID-19. The sample comprised peripheral blood. The CDR3 region has the sequence CASSEAGSSYNEQFF. The nucleotide sequence is TGTGCCAGCTCAGAAGCGGGGAGCTCCTACAATGAGCAGTTCTTC.